This record covers a single TCR beta chain. This entry is derived from a study of blood T cell repertoires in COVID-19. Per the study methods: Reference gene primer amplification in the assay estimated nucleated cell counts. Produced via immunoSEQ multiplex PCR; TCRdb's table is partial and in-frame only. Clone size and the V and J calls come from that table; the DNA yielded D and trimming. There are more than 200,000 clones in the sample; about 85% occur only once, and roughly 10% lies in the top ten. The receptor was isolated from a woman of 80 years or more with COVID-19, enrolled during active disease. The sample consisted of peripheral blood.

In DNA form, the CDR3 reads TGTGCCAGCACTAATAGCGGGGGGGCGGAGACCCAGTACTTC. It encodes CASTNSGGAETQYF. The V and J genes are TRBV4-2 and TRBJ2-5; 11 nucleotides align to TRBD2. CDR1 LGHNA and CDR2 YNFKEQ come from the germline V gene. Germline trimming cut 7 bases from V and 5 bases from J; bases unmatched to any gene: 6. This CDR3 comprises 14 residues.